The rows below give T cell receptor beta chains drawn from one sample of a study of cytomegalovirus exposure and HLA in healthy donors. Sequencing was performed with immunoSEQ multiplex PCR; in TCRdb, only in-frame clones are kept and a portion is missing. This sample has 120,000 to 150,000 clones, with just over 90% found just once. Input material: PBMCs. The source of these receptors is a man aged 18 to 30 in good health and CMV-seronegative. Each CDR3 is given with its conserved first and last residue. Each record gives: clone size, D gene, V gene, J gene, CDR3 DNA, CDR3 protein. D genes are given only for firm matches. Only some rows state a clone size, as once, few, many or a class for expanded clones.

clone size: NA; D gene: NA; V gene: TRBV11-3; J gene: TRBJ1-1; CDR3 DNA: TGTGCCAGCAGCCAATTCGACAGTGAAGCTTTCTTT; CDR3 protein: CASSQFDSEAFF
clone size: NA; D gene: NA; V gene: TRBV19; J gene: TRBJ2-3; CDR3 DNA: TGTGCCAGTAGCCCCGCGGCAGGGGGCACAGATACGCAGTATTTT; CDR3 protein: CASSPAAGGTDTQYF
clone size: NA; D gene: TRBD2; V gene: TRBV11-1; J gene: TRBJ2-2; CDR3 DNA: TGTGCCAGCAGACAAGGACTAGCGGGGGGTACCGGGGAGCTGTTTTTT; CDR3 protein: CASRQGLAGGTGELFF
clone size: once; D gene: TRBD2; V gene: TRBV29-1; J gene: TRBJ2-3; CDR3 DNA: TGCAGCGCCAGCGGGACTAGCGGGGGCACAGATACGCAGTATTTT; CDR3 protein: CSASGTSGGTDTQYF
clone size: NA; D gene: TRBD1; V gene: TRBV5-1; J gene: TRBJ1-2; CDR3 DNA: TGCGCCAGCAGCTCCGGACAGGGAGGGTATGGCTACACCTTC; CDR3 protein: CASSSGQGGYGYTF
clone size: once; D gene: NA; V gene: TRBV7-9; J gene: TRBJ1-1; CDR3 DNA: TGTGCCAGCAGCTTAGTGGTGGGGCAGAACACTGAAGCTTTCTTT; CDR3 protein: CASSLVVGQNTEAFF
clone size: NA; D gene: NA; V gene: TRBV27; J gene: TRBJ2-6; CDR3 DNA: TGTGCCAGCAGTCCCGGCTTGGCGGGGGCAATCTCTGGGGCCAACGTCCTGACTTTC; CDR3 protein: CASSPGLAGAISGANVLTF
clone size: NA; D gene: TRBD1; V gene: TRBV6-5; J gene: TRBJ2-5; CDR3 DNA: TGTGCCAGCGGAAGGACAGGGGAAGAGACCCAGTACTTC; CDR3 protein: CASGRTGEETQYF
clone size: NA; D gene: NA; V gene: TRBV27; J gene: TRBJ1-4; CDR3 DNA: TGTGCCAGCAGTTTACGGGGGTTTAATGAAAAACTGTTTTTT; CDR3 protein: CASSLRGFNEKLFF
clone size: NA; D gene: TRBD2; V gene: TRBV5-1; J gene: TRBJ2-1; CDR3 DNA: TGCGCCAGCAAGACTAGCGGGAGTCACAATGAGCAGTTCTTC; CDR3 protein: CASKTSGSHNEQFF
clone size: NA; D gene: NA; V gene: TRBV7-6; J gene: TRBJ1-2; CDR3 DNA: TGTGCCAGCACCAAGGACAGTGACTATGGCTACACCTTC; CDR3 protein: CASTKDSDYGYTF
clone size: NA; D gene: NA; V gene: TRBV19; J gene: TRBJ1-2; CDR3 DNA: TGTGCCAGTAGTATCCCCAACCGGGGAGGCTATGGCTACACCTTC; CDR3 protein: CASSIPNRGGYGYTF
clone size: NA; D gene: TRBD2; V gene: TRBV4-3; J gene: TRBJ2-1; CDR3 DNA: TGCGCCAGCAGCCAGGAAGGACTAGCTTTGACCTACAATGAGCAGTTCTTC; CDR3 protein: CASSQEGLALTYNEQFF
clone size: NA; D gene: TRBD2; V gene: TRBV27; J gene: TRBJ2-1; CDR3 DNA: TGTGCCAGCACTGCCGGGACTAGCGGGAGTAATGAGCAGTTCTTC; CDR3 protein: CASTAGTSGSNEQFF
clone size: few; D gene: TRBD2; V gene: TRBV27; J gene: TRBJ2-7; CDR3 DNA: TGTGCCAGCATGGGGGGGGTCGGGTCCTACGAGCAGTACTTC; CDR3 protein: CASMGGVGSYEQYF
clone size: NA; D gene: TRBD1; V gene: TRBV5-5; J gene: TRBJ1-5; CDR3 DNA: TGTGCCAGCAGCCGGACAGGGGGACAGCCCCAGCATTTT; CDR3 protein: CASSRTGGQPQHF
clone size: NA; D gene: NA; V gene: TRBV10-3; J gene: TRBJ1-6; CDR3 DNA: TGTGCCATCAGTGAGATAGGGGGAAATTCACCCCTCCACTTT; CDR3 protein: CAISEIGGNSPLHF
clone size: NA; D gene: NA; V gene: TRBV7-9; J gene: TRBJ1-2; CDR3 DNA: TGTGCCAGCAGCTTAGTGGGCAGGGGCGCCCATGGCTACACCTTC; CDR3 protein: CASSLVGRGAHGYTF
clone size: NA; D gene: NA; V gene: TRBV7-9; J gene: TRBJ2-1; CDR3 DNA: TGTGCCAGCAGCTCCGACGTAGGACGGGGGTCCTACAATGAGCAGTTCTTC; CDR3 protein: CASSSDVGRGSYNEQFF
clone size: NA; D gene: TRBD1; V gene: TRBV4-1; J gene: TRBJ1-2; CDR3 DNA: TGCGCCAGCAGCCAAGACCACAGGGGGCTAGATAATGGCTACACCTTC; CDR3 protein: CASSQDHRGLDNGYTF
clone size: NA; D gene: TRBD2; V gene: TRBV27; J gene: TRBJ2-2; CDR3 DNA: TGTGCCAGCACCCGGGGGGCGAACACCGGGGAGCTGTTTTTT; CDR3 protein: CASTRGANTGELFF
clone size: NA; D gene: NA; V gene: TRBV9; J gene: TRBJ2-5; CDR3 DNA: TGTGCCAGCAGCGTAACCGGGATTCAAGAGACCCAGTACTTC; CDR3 protein: CASSVTGIQETQYF
clone size: NA; D gene: TRBD2; V gene: TRBV14; J gene: TRBJ2-3; CDR3 DNA: TGTGCCAGCAGCCAGCGGCGGCTTGGCGGGAGCTTAGATACGCAGTATTTT; CDR3 protein: CASSQRRLGGSLDTQYF
clone size: NA; D gene: TRBD1; V gene: TRBV6-6; J gene: TRBJ1-1; CDR3 DNA: TGTGCCAGCAGTGACCCGGCAGGGGGCCGGACTGAAGCTTTCTTT; CDR3 protein: CASSDPAGGRTEAFF
clone size: NA; D gene: NA; V gene: TRBV5-1; J gene: TRBJ2-1; CDR3 DNA: TGCGCCAGCAGCGGGGCAGACGGATACAATGAGCAGTTCTTC; CDR3 protein: CASSGADGYNEQFF
clone size: NA; D gene: TRBD1; V gene: TRBV5-6; J gene: TRBJ2-2; CDR3 DNA: TGTGCCAGCAGCTTGCTAGGACAGGGGAACACCGGGGAGCTGTTTTTT; CDR3 protein: CASSLLGQGNTGELFF
clone size: once; D gene: NA; V gene: TRBV19; J gene: TRBJ2-1; CDR3 DNA: TGTGCCAGTAACCCCCTAGGGGAAATCGGGAATGAGCAGTTCTTC; CDR3 protein: CASNPLGEIGNEQFF
clone size: once; D gene: TRBD2; V gene: TRBV14; J gene: TRBJ2-1; CDR3 DNA: TGTGCCAGCAGCCTCCTAGCGGGAGTAAACAATGAGCAGTTCTTC; CDR3 protein: CASSLLAGVNNEQFF
clone size: NA; D gene: NA; V gene: TRBV6-5; J gene: TRBJ2-7; CDR3 DNA: TGTGCCAGCAGTTACACGACAGGGAGGTCTGCCTACGAGCAGTACTTC; CDR3 protein: CASSYTTGRSAYEQYF
clone size: NA; D gene: NA; V gene: TRBV7-2; J gene: TRBJ1-1; CDR3 DNA: TGTGCCAGCAGCTTAAGACAGTTTAACACTGAAGCTTTCTTT; CDR3 protein: CASSLRQFNTEAFF
clone size: NA; D gene: NA; V gene: TRBV10-3; J gene: TRBJ1-1; CDR3 DNA: TGTGCCATCAGTGAGGACAGATCGAACACTGAAGCTTTCTTT; CDR3 protein: CAISEDRSNTEAFF
clone size: NA; D gene: TRBD1; V gene: TRBV7-6; J gene: TRBJ1-3; CDR3 DNA: TGTGCCAGCAGCGCCGGGACAGGGATTAGGGCTGGAAACACCATATATTTT; CDR3 protein: CASSAGTGIRAGNTIYF
clone size: NA; D gene: NA; V gene: TRBV14; J gene: TRBJ1-2; CDR3 DNA: TGTGCCAGCAGCCAAGATGGAGAAAACCAACGGCGTAACTATGGCTACACCTTC; CDR3 protein: CASSQDGENQRRNYGYTF
clone size: NA; D gene: NA; V gene: TRBV10-2; J gene: TRBJ2-1; CDR3 DNA: TGCGCCAGTAAGGACAGCCCTTACAATGAGCAGTTCTTC; CDR3 protein: CASKDSPYNEQFF
clone size: NA; D gene: TRBD1; V gene: TRBV29-1; J gene: TRBJ1-1; CDR3 DNA: TGCAGCGCTACGGGACAGGTGAACACTGAAGCTTTCTTT; CDR3 protein: CSATGQVNTEAFF
clone size: once; D gene: NA; V gene: TRBV4-1; J gene: TRBJ1-1; CDR3 DNA: TGCGCCAGCAGCGCACGACAGGACGGCACTGAAGCTTTCTTT; CDR3 protein: CASSARQDGTEAFF
clone size: NA; D gene: NA; V gene: TRBV21-1; J gene: TRBJ2-5; CDR3 DNA: TGTGCCAGCAGCCTGGCGGGACCGGGGCGCAAGCGGGAGCCCCGGGGAGAATACTTC; CDR3 protein: CASSLAGPGRKREPRGEYF
clone size: NA; D gene: NA; V gene: TRBV5-4; J gene: TRBJ2-5; CDR3 DNA: TGTGCCAGCAGCTTGGACAGGTCTAGGACCGGAGAAGAGACCCAGTACTTC; CDR3 protein: CASSLDRSRTGEETQYF
clone size: NA; D gene: NA; V gene: TRBV7-9; J gene: TRBJ2-1; CDR3 DNA: TGTGCCAGCAGCTTATGGTCGGGTTCCTACAATGAGCAGTTCTTC; CDR3 protein: CASSLWSGSYNEQFF
clone size: NA; D gene: NA; V gene: TRBV12-5; J gene: TRBJ1-1; CDR3 DNA: TGTGCTAGTACCCAAAGGCGGCATCCCTTGGAGAAAGCTTTCTTT; CDR3 protein: CASTQRRHPLEKAFF
clone size: NA; D gene: NA; V gene: TRBV15; J gene: TRBJ2-3; CDR3 DNA: TGTGCCACCAGCCCGAGGGCCCTGTACACAGATACGCAGTATTTT; CDR3 protein: CATSPRALYTDTQYF
clone size: NA; D gene: NA; V gene: TRBV9; J gene: TRBJ1-3; CDR3 DNA: TGTGCCAGCAGCGTAGGCAGGGCCTCTGGAAACACCATATATTTT; CDR3 protein: CASSVGRASGNTIYF
clone size: NA; D gene: NA; V gene: TRBV6-5; J gene: TRBJ1-5; CDR3 DNA: TGTGCCAGCAGTTACTCGTTCGGACAAGGCAATCAGCCCCAGCATTTT; CDR3 protein: CASSYSFGQGNQPQHF
clone size: NA; D gene: NA; V gene: TRBV6-6; J gene: TRBJ2-5; CDR3 DNA: TGTGCCAGCAGTAGAGGGGGACCCCAAGAGACCCAGTACTTC; CDR3 protein: CASSRGGPQETQYF
clone size: NA; D gene: TRBD2; V gene: TRBV6-4; J gene: TRBJ2-1; CDR3 DNA: TGTGCCAGCAGTGACGTGAGCGGGACGGGCTACAATGAGCAGTTCTTC; CDR3 protein: CASSDVSGTGYNEQFF
clone size: NA; D gene: TRBD2; V gene: TRBV5-1; J gene: TRBJ2-1; CDR3 DNA: TGCGCCAGCAAGTGGACTAGCGGAGGCAACAATGAGCAGTTCTTC; CDR3 protein: CASKWTSGGNNEQFF
clone size: NA; D gene: TRBD1; V gene: TRBV5-5; J gene: TRBJ2-1; CDR3 DNA: TGTGCCAGCAGCTTGGATTGGGGACAGTACAATGAGCAGTTCTTC; CDR3 protein: CASSLDWGQYNEQFF
clone size: NA; D gene: NA; V gene: TRBV28; J gene: TRBJ1-1; CDR3 DNA: TGTGCCAGCAGTTTCCCGACTCGGAACACTGAAGCTTTCTTT; CDR3 protein: CASSFPTRNTEAFF
clone size: NA; D gene: NA; V gene: TRBV5-1; J gene: TRBJ2-3; CDR3 DNA: TGCGCCAGCAGCTTAAACTCAGGGGTTGGCACAGATACGCAGTATTTT; CDR3 protein: CASSLNSGVGTDTQYF
clone size: NA; D gene: TRBD1; V gene: TRBV10-1; J gene: TRBJ2-2; CDR3 DNA: TGCGCCAGCAGTGATCGGGGCCAGGGGGATAGGAACGGGGAGCTGTTTTTT; CDR3 protein: CASSDRGQGDRNGELFF
clone size: NA; D gene: NA; V gene: TRBV18; J gene: TRBJ1-5; CDR3 DNA: TGTGCCAGCTCACCACGGGACGGCGCGGGGAATCAGCCCCAGCATTTT; CDR3 protein: CASSPRDGAGNQPQHF
clone size: once; D gene: TRBD2; V gene: TRBV7-7; J gene: TRBJ2-1; CDR3 DNA: TGTGCCAGCAGCTTACCCCAGGGACTAGCCCCCTACAATGAGCAGTTCTTC; CDR3 protein: CASSLPQGLAPYNEQFF
clone size: NA; D gene: NA; V gene: TRBV5-8; J gene: TRBJ2-1; CDR3 DNA: TGTGCCAGCAGCCATACCGGGACACCGCGAGGAAACAATGAGCAGTTCTTC; CDR3 protein: CASSHTGTPRGNNEQFF